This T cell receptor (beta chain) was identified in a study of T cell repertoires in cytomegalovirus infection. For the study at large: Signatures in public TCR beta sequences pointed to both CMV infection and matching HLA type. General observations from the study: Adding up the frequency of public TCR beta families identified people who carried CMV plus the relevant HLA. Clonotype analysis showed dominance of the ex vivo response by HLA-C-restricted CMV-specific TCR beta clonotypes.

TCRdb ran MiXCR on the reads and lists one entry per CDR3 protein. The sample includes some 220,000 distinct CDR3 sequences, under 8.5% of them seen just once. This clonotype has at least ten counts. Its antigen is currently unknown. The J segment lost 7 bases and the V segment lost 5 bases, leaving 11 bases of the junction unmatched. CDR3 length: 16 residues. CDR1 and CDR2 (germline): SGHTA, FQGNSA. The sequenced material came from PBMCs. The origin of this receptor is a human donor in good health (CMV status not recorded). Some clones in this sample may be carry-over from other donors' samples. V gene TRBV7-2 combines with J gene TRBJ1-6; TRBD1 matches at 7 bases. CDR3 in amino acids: CASSTISTGLNSPLHF. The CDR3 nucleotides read TGTGCCAGCAGCACCATATCGACAGGGTTGAATTCACCCCTCCACTTT. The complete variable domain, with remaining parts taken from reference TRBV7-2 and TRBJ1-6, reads GAGVSQSPSNKVTEKGKDVELRCDPISGHTALYWYRQSLGQGLEFLIYFQGNSAPDKSGLPSDRFSAERTGGSVSTLTIQRTQQEDSAVYLCASSTISTGLNSPLHFGNGTRLTVT.